These 3 T cell receptor beta chains were sequenced from one sample in a study of vaccination effects on CD4 cells after COVID-19. Sequencing was preceded by expansion of antigen-specific CD4+ T cells with viral peptide pools in the ViraFEST assay. Upon completion of about eleven days in culture, CD4+ T cells were isolated. No antigen is known for these receptors. Some clones are missing from TCRdb's copy, which holds only in-frame ones; the method was immunoSEQ multiplex PCR. The table lists 55,000 to 70,000 clones, roughly 76% of them singletons. The starting material was CD4+ T cells from PBMCs cultured with HCoV-229E spike peptides, obtained before COVID-19 vaccination. The receptor set was obtained from a human donor who received a COVID-19 vaccine.

V gene TRBV7-9 combines with J gene TRBJ1-1, with D unresolved. Germline CDR1 reads SEHNR; CDR2 reads FQNEAQ (reference sequence). V was cut by 7 bases and J by 0 bases, with 15 bases left in between. This CDR3 region has 15 residues. The CDR3 coding sequence is TGTGCCAGCATCCGTACCGGCCAAATGAACACTGAAGCTTTCTTT. This codes for CASIRTGQMNTEAFF.

A few counts support this clone. V usage is TRBV5-1 and J usage is TRBJ2-3; 10 nucleotides align to TRBD2. Germline-derived CDR1 and CDR2 are SGHRS and YFSETQ. The CDR3 length is 17 residues. Trimming cost V 0 bases and J 6 bases; bases outside gene matches: 10. CDR3 protein: CASSLVLAGTYGDTQYF. The CDR3 nucleotides are TGCGCCAGCAGCTTGGTACTAGCGGGGACGTATGGGGATACGCAGTATTTT.

The V and J genes are TRBV6-5 and TRBJ2-7, with TRBD2 matching 12 bases. CDR1 and CDR2 (germline): MNHEY, SVGAGI. This CDR3 has 14 residues. The ends lost 6 bases at V and 4 bases at J; junction bases unmatched: 4. CDR3 DNA sequence: TGTGCCAGCAGGCTAGCGGGGGGGGGTTACGAGCAGTACGTC. The encoded protein is CASRLAGGGYEQYV.